This T cell receptor (beta chain) was found in a study of T cell responses to AZD1222 COVID-19 vaccine. Overall study context: Second-dose intervals of approximately 4 or approximately 12 weeks were pooled.

The protocol was immunoSEQ multiplex PCR, while the TCRdb copy is restricted to in-frame clones and leaves out a portion. The profile covers more than 95,000 clones, with around 87% appearing a single time and 10% taken by the ten largest. Concerning this clone itself: What it binds is not known.

Study outcomes and limitations: Along spike, vaccine-associated CD4 TCRs were found throughout, with dominance at 160-218 and 743-854. No day 14 peak samples; only post-peak repertoires were characterized. Clonal diversity may have been underestimated, and the donors were mostly white British, with more females than males.

The CDR3 sequence is 15 residues long. Trimming cost V 4 bases and J 4 bases, with 16 bases left between them. Germline CDR1 reads MDHEN; CDR2 reads SYDVKM. The receptor comes from an adult in good health. This chain links TRBV28 with TRBJ2-5, with a tentative D call TRBD1 (6 bases). The sequences come from peripheral blood, collected on day 0 of AZD1222 vaccination. CDR3 loop: CASSSPRGKGETQYF. The CDR3 DNA reads as TGTGCCAGCAGTTCCCCCAGGGGTAAGGGAGAGACCCAGTACTTC.